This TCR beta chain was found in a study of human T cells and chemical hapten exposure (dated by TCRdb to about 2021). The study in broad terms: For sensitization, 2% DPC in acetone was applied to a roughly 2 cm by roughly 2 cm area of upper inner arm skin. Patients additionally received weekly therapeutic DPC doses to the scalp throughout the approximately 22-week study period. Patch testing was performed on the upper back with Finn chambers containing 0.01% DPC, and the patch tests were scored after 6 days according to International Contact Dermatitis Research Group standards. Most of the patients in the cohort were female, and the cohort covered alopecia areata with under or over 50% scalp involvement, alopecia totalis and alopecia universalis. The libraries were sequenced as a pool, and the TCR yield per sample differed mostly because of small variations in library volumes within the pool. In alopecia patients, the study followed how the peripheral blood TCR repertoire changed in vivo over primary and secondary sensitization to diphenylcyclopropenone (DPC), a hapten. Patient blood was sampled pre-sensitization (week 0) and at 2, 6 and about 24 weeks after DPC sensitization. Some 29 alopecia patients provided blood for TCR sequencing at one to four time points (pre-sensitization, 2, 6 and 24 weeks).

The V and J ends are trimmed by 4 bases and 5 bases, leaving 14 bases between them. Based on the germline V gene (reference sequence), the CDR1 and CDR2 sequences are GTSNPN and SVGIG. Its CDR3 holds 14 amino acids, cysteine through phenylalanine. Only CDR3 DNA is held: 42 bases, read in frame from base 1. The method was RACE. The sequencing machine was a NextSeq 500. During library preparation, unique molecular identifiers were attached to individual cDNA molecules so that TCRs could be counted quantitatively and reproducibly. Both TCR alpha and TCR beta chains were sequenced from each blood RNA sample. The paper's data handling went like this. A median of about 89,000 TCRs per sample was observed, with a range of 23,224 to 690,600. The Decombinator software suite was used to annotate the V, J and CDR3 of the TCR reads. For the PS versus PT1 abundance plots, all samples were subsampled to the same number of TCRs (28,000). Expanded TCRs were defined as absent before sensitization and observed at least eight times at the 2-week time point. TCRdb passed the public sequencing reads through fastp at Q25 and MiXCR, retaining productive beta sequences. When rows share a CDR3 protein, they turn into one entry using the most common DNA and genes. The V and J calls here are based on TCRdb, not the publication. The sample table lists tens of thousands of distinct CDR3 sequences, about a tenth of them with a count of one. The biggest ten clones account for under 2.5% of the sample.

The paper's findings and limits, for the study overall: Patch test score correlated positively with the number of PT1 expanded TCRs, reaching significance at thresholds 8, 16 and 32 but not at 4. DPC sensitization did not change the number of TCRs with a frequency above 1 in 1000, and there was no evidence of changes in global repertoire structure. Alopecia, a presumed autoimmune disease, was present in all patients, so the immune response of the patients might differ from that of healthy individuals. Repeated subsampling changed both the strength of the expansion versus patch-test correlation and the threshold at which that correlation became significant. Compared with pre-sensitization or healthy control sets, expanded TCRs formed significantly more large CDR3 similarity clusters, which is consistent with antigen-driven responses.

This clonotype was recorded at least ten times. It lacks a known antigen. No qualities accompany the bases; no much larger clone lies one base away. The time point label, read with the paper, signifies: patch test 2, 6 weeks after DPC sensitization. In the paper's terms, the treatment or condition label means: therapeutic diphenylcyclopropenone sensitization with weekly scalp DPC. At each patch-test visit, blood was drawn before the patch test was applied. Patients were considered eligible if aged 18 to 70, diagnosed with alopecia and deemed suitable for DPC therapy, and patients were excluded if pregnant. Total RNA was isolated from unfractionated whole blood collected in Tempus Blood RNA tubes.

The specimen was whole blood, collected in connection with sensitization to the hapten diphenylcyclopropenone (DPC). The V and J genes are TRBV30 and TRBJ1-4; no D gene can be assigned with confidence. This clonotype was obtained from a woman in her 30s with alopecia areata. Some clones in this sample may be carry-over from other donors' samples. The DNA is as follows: TGTGCCTGGACCGGGGAGGGCTTCAATGAAAAACTGTTTTTT. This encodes CAWTGEGFNEKLFF. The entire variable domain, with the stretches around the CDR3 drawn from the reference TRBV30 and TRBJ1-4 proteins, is SQTIHQWPATLVQPVGSPLSLECTVEGTSNPNLYWYRQAAGRGLQLLFYSVGIGQISSEVPQNLSASRPQDRQFILSSKKLLLSDSGFYLCAWTGEGFNEKLFFGSGTQLSVL.